One sample yielded the 9 T cell receptor beta chains listed below, sequenced in a study of blood T cells in healthy people across ages. The use of a sample-barcoded 5' primer and a J-beta primer mix characterized a second PCR of roughly 7 to 11 cycles. TCRdb independently ran MiXCR on the 5' RACE reads; one entry per CDR3 protein. The data show 650,000 to 1,000,000 distinct CDR3 sequences, 35% to 40% seen once. Sequenced sample: blood. These receptors were taken from a man aged 18-30 years in good health.

Only a few counts were recorded for this clonotype. This sequence joins TRBV7-9 and TRBJ2-5, with TRBD2 as a possible D gene (5 bases). The CDR3 runs 14 residues. CDR1 is SEHNR, CDR2 FQNEAQ, per germline (reference sequence). V was trimmed by 2 bases and J by 4 bases, leaving 11 bases between them. CDR3 loop: CASSLQYGRETQYF. The DNA for the CDR3 is TGTGCCAGCAGCTTACAGTATGGGAGAGAGACCCAGTACTTC.

There are many counts of this clonotype. The gene calls are TRBV9 and TRBJ1-2; 9 bases match TRBD1. CDR3 length equals 14 residues. The V and J ends lost 0 bases and 5 bases, in that order; junction bases with no gene match: 2. CDR1 is SGDLS, CDR2 YYNGEE, per germline. CDR3 in DNA: TGTGCCAGCAGCGTAGCCGGGACAGGGTATGGCTACACCTTC. Its translation: CASSVAGTGYGYTF.

A word on this clonotype: Being one base from a much bigger clone, this may be a read error. The chain has TRBV27 and TRBJ2-1, with D unresolved. This CDR3 is built from 15 residues. Between the trimmed V and J ends, which lost 4 bases and 6 bases, there was a span of 16 bases. CDR1 is MNHEY and CDR2 is SMNVEV in the germline V gene (reference sequence). This chain's CDR3 is CASSSPYLDTNEQFF. DNA for the CDR3: TGTGCCAGCAGTTCTCCCTATCTAGATACCAATGAGCAGTTCTTC.

V usage is TRBV7-2 and J usage is TRBJ2-5; D remains ambiguous. The V gene lost 5 bases and the J gene lost 5 bases, with 15 bases spanning the gap. The CDR3 has 14 residues. Germline V CDR1 and CDR2: SGHTA, FQGNSA. The CDR3, as DNA: TGTGCCAGCAGCGGCCGACATAATCAGGAGACCCAGTACTTC. This sequence encodes CASSGRHNQETQYF.

Details on this clonotype: Sequence at one end of the junction differs from germline and may be a read error. The gene calls are TRBV20-1 and TRBJ1-2, with unresolved D. Germline V gene data show CDR1 as DFQATT and CDR2 as SNEGSKA (reference sequence). The CDR3 length is 12 residues. The CDR3 loop is CFAGEENYGYTF. The CDR3 coding sequence is TGCTTTGCTGGGGAGGAAAACTACGGCTACACCTTC.

The chain couples TRBV12-3 or TRBV12-4 to TRBJ2-6, with D possibly matching TRBD1 (5 bases). The CDR3 has 13 amino acids. Written as DNA, the CDR3 is TGTGCGGGCAGGGCGTCTGGGGCCAACGTCCTGACTTTC. Its protein product is CAGRASGANVLTF.

The chain has TRBV20-1 and TRBJ2-1, with TRBD1 as a possible D gene (7 bases). The length of the CDR3 is 15 residues. V gave up 4 bases and J gave up 2 bases, with 15 bases separating them. The germline V gene encodes CDR1 DFQATT and CDR2 SNEGSKA (reference sequence). The CDR3 nucleotides are TGCAGTGCTACCCCCCCCAGGGGGGCCTACAATGAGCAGTTCTTC. As protein: CSATPPRGAYNEQFF.

About this clonotype: A much more abundant neighbour one base away suggests this may be a read error. The chain has TRBV12-3 or TRBV12-4 and TRBJ2-3; possibly TRBD2 for D (6 bases). The CDR3 loop spans 14 amino acids. V dropped 5 bases and J dropped 5 bases, with 14 bases sitting between them. The CDR3 spells CASSQLVGGDTQYF. In DNA, the CDR3 is TGTGCCAGCAGTCAACTAGTGGGGGGAGATACGCAGTATTTT.

This clonotype was seen only a few times. V is TRBV29-1 and J is TRBJ2-3; tentative D call: TRBD1 (6 bases). The V end was cut by 3 bases, the J end by 7 bases, with 14 bases between. The CDR3 covers 13 residues. Germline V gene sequence: CDR1 SQVTM, CDR2 ANQGSEA. In DNA, the CDR3 is TGCAGCGTTGAGGGACAAGCACCTAATACGCAGTATTTT. This encodes CSVEGQAPNTQYF.